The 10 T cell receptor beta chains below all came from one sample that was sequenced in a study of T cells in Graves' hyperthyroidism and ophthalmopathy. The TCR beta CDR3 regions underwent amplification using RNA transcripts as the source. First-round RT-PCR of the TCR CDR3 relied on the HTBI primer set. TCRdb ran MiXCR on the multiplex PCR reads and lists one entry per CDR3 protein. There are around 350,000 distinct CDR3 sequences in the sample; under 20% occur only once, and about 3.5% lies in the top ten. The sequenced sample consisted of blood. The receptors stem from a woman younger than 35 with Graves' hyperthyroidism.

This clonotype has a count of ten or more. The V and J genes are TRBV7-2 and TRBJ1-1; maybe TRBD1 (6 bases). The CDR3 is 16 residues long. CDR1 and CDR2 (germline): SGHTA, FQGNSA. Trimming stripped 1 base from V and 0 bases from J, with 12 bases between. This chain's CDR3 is CASSLVYGQLNTEAFF. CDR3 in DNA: TGTGCCAGCAGCTTAGTTTATGGACAGCTGAACACTGAAGCTTTCTTT.

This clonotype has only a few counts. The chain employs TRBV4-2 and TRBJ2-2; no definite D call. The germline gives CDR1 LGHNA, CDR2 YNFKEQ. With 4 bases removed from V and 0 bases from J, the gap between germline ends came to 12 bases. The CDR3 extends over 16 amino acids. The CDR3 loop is CASSPGPQPNTGELFF. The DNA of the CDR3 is TGTGCCAGCAGCCCAGGCCCACAGCCGAACACCGGGGAGCTGTTTTTT.

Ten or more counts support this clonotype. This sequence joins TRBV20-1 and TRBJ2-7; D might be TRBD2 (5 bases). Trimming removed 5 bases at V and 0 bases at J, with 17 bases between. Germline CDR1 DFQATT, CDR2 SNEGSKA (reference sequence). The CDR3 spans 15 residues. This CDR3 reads CSAGEADRSSYEQYF. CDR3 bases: TGCAGTGCTGGGGAAGCGGATAGGAGCTCCTACGAGCAGTACTTC.

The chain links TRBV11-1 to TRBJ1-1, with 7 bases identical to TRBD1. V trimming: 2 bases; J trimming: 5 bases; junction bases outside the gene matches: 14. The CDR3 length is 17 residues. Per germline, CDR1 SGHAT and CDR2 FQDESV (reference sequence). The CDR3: CASSLRRQGDPWTEAFF. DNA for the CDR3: TGTGCCAGCAGCTTACGTCGACAGGGAGACCCCTGGACTGAAGCTTTCTTT.

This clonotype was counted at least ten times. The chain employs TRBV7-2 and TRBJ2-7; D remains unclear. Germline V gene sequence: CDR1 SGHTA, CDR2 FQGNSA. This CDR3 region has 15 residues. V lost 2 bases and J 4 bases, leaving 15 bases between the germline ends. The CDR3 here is CASSLYSGPTYEQYF. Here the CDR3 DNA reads TGTGCCAGCAGCTTATATTCAGGCCCAACTTACGAGCAGTACTTC.

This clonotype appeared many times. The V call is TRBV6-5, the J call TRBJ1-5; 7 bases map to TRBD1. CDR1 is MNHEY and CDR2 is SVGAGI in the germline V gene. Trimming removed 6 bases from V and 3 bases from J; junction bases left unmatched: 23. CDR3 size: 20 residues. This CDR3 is CASRRLIRDRIWGFNQPQHF. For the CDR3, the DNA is TGTGCCAGCAGACGTCTCATCCGGGACAGAATTTGGGGATTCAATCAGCCCCAGCATTTT.

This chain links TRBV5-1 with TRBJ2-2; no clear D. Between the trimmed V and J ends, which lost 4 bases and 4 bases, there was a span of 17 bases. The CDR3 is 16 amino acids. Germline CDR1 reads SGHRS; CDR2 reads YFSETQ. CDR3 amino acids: CASSPPRDGITGELFF. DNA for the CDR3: TGCGCCAGCAGCCCCCCTCGAGACGGTATCACCGGGGAGCTGTTTTTT.

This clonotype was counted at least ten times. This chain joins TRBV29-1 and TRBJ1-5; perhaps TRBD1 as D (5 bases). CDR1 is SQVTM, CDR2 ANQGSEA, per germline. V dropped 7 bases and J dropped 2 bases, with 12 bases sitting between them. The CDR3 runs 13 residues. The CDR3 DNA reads TGCAGCGCACAGGTTGGGGGCAATCAGCCCCAGCATTTT. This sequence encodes CSAQVGGNQPQHF.

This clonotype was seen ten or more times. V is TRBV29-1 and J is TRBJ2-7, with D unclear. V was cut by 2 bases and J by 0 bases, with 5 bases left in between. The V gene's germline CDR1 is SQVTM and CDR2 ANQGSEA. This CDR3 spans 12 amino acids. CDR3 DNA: TGCAGCGTTGAATCGGACTCCTACGAGCAGTACTTC. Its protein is CSVESDSYEQYF.

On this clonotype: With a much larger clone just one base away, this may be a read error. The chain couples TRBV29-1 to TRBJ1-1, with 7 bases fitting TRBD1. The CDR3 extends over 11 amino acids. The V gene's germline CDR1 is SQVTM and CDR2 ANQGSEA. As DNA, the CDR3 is TGCAGCGCGGACAGGTTTCAAGAAGCTTCCTTT. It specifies CSADRFQEASF.